One sample yielded the 28 T cell receptor beta chains listed below, sequenced in a study of T-cell memory formation after mild COVID-19. TCRdb passed the 5' RACE reads through MiXCR, listing each CDR3 protein once. Counted here are hundreds of thousands of distinct CDR3 sequences, 12% to 15% occurring once; the ten biggest clones make up 22%. The specimen was PBMCs or a T cell subset sorted from them (not recorded which). Receptors were obtained from a man aged 18-30 years who had mild COVID-19 (a few samples of this study predate the infection). Cell type and time point are not known.

V and J are TRBV10-3 and TRBJ1-5; D might be TRBD1 (6 bases). Looked up from germline, CDR1 is ENHRY and CDR2 is SYGVKD. The CDR3 runs to 15 residues. Trimming cost V 2 bases and J 6 bases, with 14 bases left between them. The CDR3 nucleotides read TGTGCCATCAGTGAGGAACAGGGAGGTAGTCAGCCCCAGCATTTT. It yields the protein CAISEEQGGSQPQHF.

This clonotype has ten or more counts. The V and J genes are TRBV7-2 and TRBJ2-2; the match to TRBD2 covers 11 bases. This CDR3 is built from 15 residues. J was trimmed by 6 bases and V by 5 bases; bases with no gene match: 5. CDR1 is SGHTA and CDR2 is FQGNSA in the germline V gene. This CDR3 reads CASSHTSGGAGELFF. In nucleotides, the CDR3 is TGTGCCAGCAGCCATACTAGCGGGGGCGCCGGGGAGCTGTTTTTT.

This clonotype has only a few counts. The chain uses TRBV6-6 and TRBJ1-6, with 7 bases that match TRBD1. CDR1 is MNHNY and CDR2 is SVGAGI in the germline V gene (reference sequence). J was trimmed by 7 bases and V by 4 bases; bases with no gene match: 7. This CDR3 comprises 15 residues. CDR3 sequence reads: CASSSKQGINSPLHF. CDR3 DNA sequence: TGTGCCAGCAGTTCCAAACAGGGGATCAATTCACCCCTCCACTTT.

This clonotype was seen at least ten times. The chain's CDR3 is CSASSGGHTQYF. CDR3 DNA: TGCAGTGCTAGTAGCGGGGGGCATACGCAGTATTTT. This chain links TRBV20-1 with TRBJ2-3, with 10 bases aligning to TRBD2. The germline CDR1 and CDR2 sequences are DFQATT and SNEGSKA (reference sequence). There are 12 residues in the CDR3. The V segment lost 3 bases and the J segment 7 bases; nucleotides outside the gene matches: 1.

This rearrangement joins TRBV7-9 to TRBJ2-7, with TRBD2 identical over 8 bases. Germline assignment: CDR1 SEHNR and CDR2 FQNEAQ (reference sequence). Trimming cost V 2 bases and J 4 bases; bases outside gene matches: 7. There are 15 residues in the CDR3. The CDR3 loop reads CASSLLGGAIYEQYF. The CDR3, as DNA: TGTGCCAGCAGCTTACTCGGGGGGGCCATATACGAGCAGTACTTC.

With regard to this clonotype: One junction end disagrees with the germline gene, perhaps due to a read error. The chain recombines TRBV7-7 with TRBJ2-5; 8 positions agree with TRBD2. Germline loops: CDR1 SSHAT, CDR2 FNYEAQ (reference sequence). The CDR3 totals 16 residues. The chain's CDR3 is CASSLVWSAGGETQYF. In nucleotides, the CDR3 is TGTGCTAGCAGCTTAGTTTGGTCGGCGGGGGGAGAGACCCAGTACTTC.

This clonotype was picked up many times. The chain joins TRBV3-1 to TRBJ1-6; D is uncertain. The germline V gene encodes CDR1 LGHDT and CDR2 YNNKEL (reference sequence). The V end lost 6 bases, the J end lost 8 bases, and 8 bases lay between the germline ends. The CDR3 runs to 12 residues. The CDR3 sequence is CASRKPDSPLHF. CDR3 coding DNA: TGTGCCAGCAGGAAACCGGATTCACCCCTCCACTTT.

CDR3 DNA: TGTGCCAGCACCCCAGAGAGAGGGACTGAAGCTTTCTTT. Translating gives CASTPERGTEAFF. The gene calls are TRBV9 and TRBJ1-1; D not certain. CDR1 is SGDLS and CDR2 is YYNGEE in the germline V gene. The CDR3 sequence is 13 residues long. V was shortened by 6 bases and J by 5 bases, with 14 bases between the two germline ends.

At least ten counts were recorded for this clonotype. This rearrangement joins TRBV7-2 to TRBJ2-7; D gene unclear. CDR1 is SGHTA and CDR2 is FQGNSA in the germline V gene. This CDR3 has 13 residues. V lost 2 bases and J 3 bases, leaving 8 bases between the germline ends. This CDR3 is CASSLYVNYEQYF. The CDR3 DNA sequence: TGTGCCAGCAGCTTATACGTAAACTACGAGCAGTACTTC.

This chain joins TRBV7-9 and TRBJ2-7; no clear D. The length of the CDR3 is 13 residues. Germline loops: CDR1 SEHNR, CDR2 FQNEAQ (reference sequence). Between the trimmed V and J ends, which lost 5 bases and 0 bases, there was a span of 8 bases. CDR3 region: CASSRGSSYEQYV. CDR3 bases: TGTGCCAGCAGCCGCGGTAGCTCCTACGAGCAGTACGTC.

The chain joins TRBV7-2 to TRBJ2-7; 9 bases fit TRBD1. The CDR3 is 15 residues long. In germline, CDR1 is SGHTA, CDR2 FQGNSA. The ends lost 5 bases at V and 4 bases at J; junction bases unmatched: 9. The CDR3 DNA follows: TGTGCCAGCAGCACAACAGGGGGCGCAAGTTACGAGCAGTACGTC. Amino acid sequence: CASSTTGGASYEQYV.

The chain has TRBV7-2 and TRBJ2-5; 12 nucleotides align to TRBD2. J lost 2 bases, V lost 4 bases, and 14 bases had no gene match. Germline V gene lookup returns CDR1 SGHTA and CDR2 FQGNSA. The CDR3 sequence is 19 residues long. The CDR3 sequence is CASSSAGLAGGPWQETQYF. The CDR3 DNA reads as TGTGCCAGCAGCTCCGCGGGTCTAGCGGGGGGGCCGTGGCAAGAGACCCAGTACTTC.

The chain employs TRBV6-6 and TRBJ2-6; 7 bases are a match to TRBD2. The germline V gene has CDR1 MNHNY and CDR2 SVGAGI (reference sequence). With V trimmed by 6 bases and J by 0 bases, 14 bases remained unmatched. This CDR3 has 19 residues. CDR3: CASSPLPGREGSGANVLTF. Here the CDR3 DNA reads TGTGCCAGCAGCCCCTTACCTGGCAGGGAGGGCTCTGGGGCCAACGTCCTGACTTTC.

The chain links TRBV7-9 to TRBJ2-5; TRBD1 agrees at 12 bases. Germline values: CDR1 SEHNR, CDR2 FQNEAQ (reference sequence). With 4 bases clipped from V and 4 bases from J, the junction kept 7 bases outside the gene matches. The CDR3 has 16 amino acids. CDR3 protein: CASSSPGQGAGETQYF. In DNA form, the CDR3 reads TGTGCCAGCAGCTCTCCGGGACAGGGGGCTGGAGAGACCCAGTACTTC.

This clonotype was recorded a few times. J is TRBJ2-1 and V is TRBV4-3, with D hard to call. V was cut by 0 bases and J by 4 bases, with 7 bases left in between. Germline CDR1 reads LGHNA; CDR2 reads YSLEER. The CDR3 consists of 14 residues. CDR3 residues: CASSQEGNYNEQFF. The CDR3 DNA reads TGCGCCAGCAGCCAAGAGGGTAATTACAATGAGCAGTTCTTC.

The V and J genes are TRBV4-2 and TRBJ2-5; D is ambiguous. The CDR3 runs to 14 residues. Germline CDR1 reads LGHNA; CDR2 reads YNFKEQ. Trimming cost V 0 bases and J 6 bases, with 11 bases left between them. The CDR3 is CASSQEAVSQTQYF. The CDR3 coding sequence is TGTGCCAGCAGCCAAGAGGCAGTCTCTCAGACCCAGTACTTC.

This clonotype was counted a few times. The V call is TRBV6-6, the J call TRBJ1-5; D call uncertain. Looked up from germline, CDR1 is MNHNY and CDR2 is SVGAGI (reference sequence). CDR3 length equals 14 residues. Deletions cut 2 bases from V and 2 bases from J, with 7 bases between. The CDR3 protein is CASSYQQRNQPQHF. The CDR3 DNA reads as TGTGCCAGCAGTTACCAACAGCGCAATCAGCCCCAGCATTTT.

The chain uses TRBV5-8 and TRBJ1-4; possible D gene TRBD1, 5 bases. CDR1 SGHTS and CDR2 YDEGEE come from the germline V gene. The CDR3 is 16 amino acids. V lost 2 bases to trimming and J lost 7 bases, with 18 bases between them. CDR3 protein: CASSFFWGSRGEKLFF. The CDR3 coding sequence is TGTGCCAGCAGCTTTTTTTGGGGCAGCCGGGGTGAAAAACTGTTTTTT.

CDR3 loop: CASGPGTSTDTQYF. The CDR3 DNA follows: TGTGCCAGCGGCCCGGGGACTAGCACAGATACGCAGTATTTT. The rearrangement joins TRBV25-1 to TRBJ2-3; perhaps TRBD2 as D (6 bases). CDR3 size: 14 residues. Germline V gene lookup returns CDR1 MGHDK and CDR2 SYGVNS. Trimming stripped 8 bases from V and 0 bases from J, with 12 bases between.

The chain carries TRBV7-9 and TRBJ1-1, with unresolved D. CDR3 size: 14 residues. In germline, CDR1 is SEHNR, CDR2 FQNEAQ (reference sequence). V was cut by 5 bases and J by 6 bases, with 16 bases left in between. The CDR3 here is CASSLITGEAEAFF. In DNA form, the CDR3 reads TGTGCCAGCAGCCTCATCACCGGGGAGGCTGAAGCTTTCTTT.

The gene calls are TRBV6-1 and TRBJ2-5, with D uncertain. The CDR3 loop spans 12 amino acids. From germline, CDR1 is MNHNS and CDR2 SASEGT. V dropped 1 base and J dropped 5 bases, with 5 bases sitting between them. CDR3 bases: TGTGCCAGCAGTGAAGAAGTCGAGACCCAGTACTTC. It is translated as CASSEEVETQYF.

In its sample, this clonotype was seen a few times. The chain has TRBV12-3 or TRBV12-4 and TRBJ1-1, with 8 bases that match TRBD1. The CDR3 spans 16 residues. The V and J ends lost 3 bases and 6 bases, in that order; junction bases with no gene match: 12. In DNA, the CDR3 is TGTGCCAGCAGTTTCTTCCTTCAACTCAGGGGGCCTGAAGCTTTCTTT. This sequence encodes CASSFFLQLRGPEAFF.

The gene calls are TRBV4-2 and TRBJ2-3, with TRBD2 as a possible D gene (7 bases). This CDR3 is built from 16 residues. V was trimmed by 0 bases and J by 4 bases, leaving 14 bases between them. Germline CDR1 LGHNA, CDR2 YNFKEQ. This CDR3 reads CASSQERGGGADTQYF. CDR3 coding DNA: TGTGCCAGCAGCCAAGAGAGAGGAGGGGGGGCAGATACGCAGTATTTT.

This rearrangement joins TRBV20-1 to TRBJ1-6, with D possibly TRBD1 on 5 matching bases. With 2 bases removed from V and 0 bases from J, the gap between germline ends came to 14 bases. The CDR3 contains 17 residues. Germline V gives CDR1 DFQATT, CDR2 SNEGSKA (reference sequence). The CDR3 sequence is CSARFPRQSSYNSPLHF. The CDR3 coding sequence is TGCAGTGCTAGATTCCCAAGACAGAGCTCCTATAATTCACCCCTCCACTTT.

This clonotype was counted a few times. The J gene is TRBJ2-5, the V gene TRBV20-1; 8 bases match TRBD1. The CDR3 has 16 amino acids. Germline loops: CDR1 DFQATT, CDR2 SNEGSKA (reference sequence). With 3 bases clipped from V and 0 bases from J, the junction kept 9 bases outside the gene matches. The CDR3 DNA follows: TGCAGTGCTAGTAGGGGGACAGGTTGGTACCAAGAGACCCAGTACTTC. Residues: CSASRGTGWYQETQYF.

In this sample, this clonotype turned up many times. The J gene is TRBJ2-1, the V gene TRBV5-1, with TRBD1 as a possible D gene (5 bases). Germline loops: CDR1 SGHRS, CDR2 YFSETQ. Trimming cost V 2 bases and J 9 bases, with 15 bases left between them. The CDR3 length is 14 residues. The DNA for the CDR3 is TGCGCCAGCAGCTTCCAGGGCTCGTTGGGTGAGCAGTTCTTC. This encodes CASSFQGSLGEQFF.

This clonotype has at least ten counts. V and J are TRBV5-1 and TRBJ1-1; 12 bases are a match to TRBD1. The CDR3 has 17 residues. V trimming: 4 bases; J trimming: 3 bases; junction bases outside the gene matches: 10. Germline V gene sequence: CDR1 SGHRS, CDR2 YFSETQ. The CDR3 coding sequence is TGCGCCAGCAGCCCGGTGGGGACAGGGGGCGCGTACACTGAAGCTTTCTTT. Its translation: CASSPVGTGGAYTEAFF.

The table lists this clonotype with many counts. J is TRBJ2-7 and V is TRBV6-2 or TRBV6-3; D tentatively reads TRBD1 or TRBD2 (5 bases each). The CDR3 is 16 amino acids. V was clipped by 6 bases and J by 4 bases, with 22 bases between them. From germline, CDR1 is MNHEY and CDR2 SVGEGT. CDR3 loop: CASSRRGPRITYEQYF. CDR3 bases: TGTGCCAGCAGCCGAAGGGGACCGCGAATTACTTACGAGCAGTACTTC.